Shown below are 14 T cell receptor beta chains from a single sample sequenced in a study of CD8 T cells in Susac syndrome. It was with random hexamers that 0.5 to 1 ug RNA was reverse transcribed. TCRdb ran MiXCR on the immunoSEQ multiplex PCR reads and lists one entry per CDR3 protein. In the table there are about 84,000 distinct CDR3 sequences, 90% to 95% of which are singletons. Sequenced input: CD8+ T cells from PBMCs. These TCRs come from a human donor in good health.

The chain is built from TRBV2 and TRBJ1-4, with D unclear. Trimming pared 10 bases from V and 6 bases from J, leaving 12 bases between. From germline, CDR1 is SNHLY and CDR2 FYNNEI. The CDR3 totals 12 residues. The CDR3, as DNA: TGTGCCACTACGGAGGGCGATGAAAAACTGTTTTTT. It specifies CATTEGDEKLFF.

The rearrangement uses TRBV6-1 and TRBJ2-1; D not resolved. With 6 bases removed from V and 6 bases from J, the gap between germline ends came to 6 bases. The CDR3 length is 11 residues. The V gene's germline CDR1 is MNHNS and CDR2 SASEGT. This CDR3 is CASRFVNEQFF. The CDR3 nucleotides are TGTGCCAGCAGATTCGTCAATGAGCAGTTCTTC.

The rearrangement uses TRBV6-5 and TRBJ1-1; 9 bases agree with TRBD1. CDR3 size: 13 residues. The V gene end was trimmed by 2 bases and the J gene end by 11 bases; junction bases not matched to a gene: 6. From germline, CDR1 is MNHEY and CDR2 SVGAGI. The DNA of the CDR3 is TGTGCCAGCAGTTACGAGGGACAGGGTGATGCTTTCTTT. The encoded protein is CASSYEGQGDAFF.

The chain is built from TRBV19 and TRBJ1-1; D call uncertain. This CDR3 is 10 amino acids long. V lost 6 bases and J lost 7, with 6 bases in between. The V gene's germline CDR1 is LNHDA and CDR2 SQIVND (reference sequence). For the CDR3, the DNA is TGTGCCAGTAGCCTGTATGAAGCTTTCTTT. Its protein is CASSLYEAFF.

This sequence joins TRBV30 and TRBJ2-3; the D gene is possibly TRBD1 (6 bases). V lost 0 bases and J 7 bases, leaving 14 bases between the germline ends. The CDR3 contains 14 residues. The germline V gene has CDR1 GTSNPN and CDR2 SVGIG (reference sequence). The CDR3 nucleotides are TGTGCCTGGAGTGTTCTAGGGACATCAAATACGCAGTATTTT. Translating it yields CAWSVLGTSNTQYF.

This sequence joins TRBV13 and TRBJ2-5; no clear D gene. Trimming removed 1 base from V and 4 bases from J, with 7 bases in between. Germline loops: CDR1 PRHDT, CDR2 FYEKMQ (reference sequence). This CDR3 comprises 13 residues. CDR3 sequence (DNA): TGTGCCAGCAGCTTAGTTCGAGGAGAGACCCAGTACTTC. As protein: CASSLVRGETQYF.

V usage is TRBV6-6 and J usage is TRBJ2-7; 7 bases agree with TRBD1. CDR3 length: 14 residues. V shed 6 bases, J shed 4 bases, and the junction held 9 bases outside the gene matches. Germline V gene data show CDR1 as MNHNY and CDR2 as SVGAGI (reference sequence). CDR3 loop: CASSVQGKVYEQYF. The DNA for the CDR3 is TGTGCCAGCAGCGTACAGGGGAAGGTATACGAGCAGTACTTC.

The J gene is TRBJ2-1, the V gene TRBV11-2, with 8 positions matching TRBD1. There are 14 residues in the CDR3. V shed 5 bases, J shed 3 bases, and the junction held 3 bases outside the gene matches. From germline, CDR1 is SGHAT and CDR2 FQNNGV. The DNA of the CDR3 is TGTGCCAGCAGCCGGACAGGGAACTACAATGAGCAGTTCTTC. This encodes CASSRTGNYNEQFF.

The genes are TRBV6-5 and TRBJ2-1; D unclear. Per the germline V gene, CDR1 is MNHEY and CDR2 is SVGAGI. This CDR3 spans 15 amino acids. With 4 bases removed from V and 0 bases from J, the gap between germline ends came to 10 bases. CDR3 DNA sequence: TGTGCCAGCAGTTGGCGGTTAAGCTCCTACAATGAGCAGTTCTTC. Its translation: CASSWRLSSYNEQFF.

V usage is TRBV6-2 or TRBV6-3 and J usage is TRBJ2-3; TRBD2 matches 14 bases. V shed 6 bases and J 6 bases; nucleotides not matched to a gene: 8. This CDR3 is built from 16 residues. Per germline, CDR1 MNHEY and CDR2 SVGEGT. CDR3 amino acids: CASRRGTSGGRDTQYF. In DNA, the CDR3 is TGTGCCAGCAGACGCGGGACTAGCGGGGGAAGGGATACGCAGTATTTT.

The rearrangement links TRBV12-3 or TRBV12-4 to TRBJ2-1, with D possibly matching TRBD2 (6 bases). V was trimmed by 10 bases and J by 0 bases, leaving 16 bases between them. The CDR3 length is 15 residues. The CDR3 spells CATRVGGSSYNEQFF. In nucleotides, the CDR3 is TGTGCCACCCGAGTCGGGGGAAGCTCCTACAATGAGCAGTTCTTC.

V and J are TRBV10-3 and TRBJ1-6; TRBD1 might be the D (6 bases). The CDR3 covers 14 residues. Trimming pared 6 bases from V and 6 bases from J, leaving 12 bases between. CDR1 ENHRY and CDR2 SYGVKD come from the germline V gene. CDR3 residues: CAISQGPTNSPLHF. For the CDR3, the DNA is TGTGCCATCAGCCAGGGGCCCACTAATTCACCCCTCCACTTT.

The V call is TRBV2, the J call TRBJ2-5; 8 bases align to TRBD2. Germline V CDR1 and CDR2: SNHLY, FYNNEI. The CDR3 spans 15 residues. Trimming at V came to 5 bases and at J to 5 bases, leaving 10 bases not matched to a gene. The CDR3 loop reads CASSTAGGLDETQYF. Here the CDR3 DNA reads TGTGCCAGCAGTACCGCGGGGGGCTTGGATGAGACCCAGTACTTC. Combining the CDR3 with reference TRBV2 and TRBJ2-5 gives the whole variable domain EPEVTQTPSHQVTQMGQEVILRCVPISNHLYFYWYRQILGQKVEFLVSFYNNEISEKSEIFDDQFSVERPDGSNFTLKIRSTKLEDSAMYFCASSTAGGLDETQYFGPGTRLLVL.

The V gene is TRBV3-1, the J gene TRBJ2-3; 9 bases map to TRBD2. With V trimmed by 2 bases and J by 0 bases, 9 bases remained unmatched. Germline CDR1 reads LGHDT; CDR2 reads YNNKEL (reference sequence). CDR3 length: 18 amino acids. The CDR3 is CASSQLSALAGSTDTQYF. DNA of the CDR3: TGTGCCAGCAGCCAACTGTCGGCGCTAGCGGGGAGCACAGATACGCAGTATTTT.